The TCR beta chain under discussion was sequenced for a study of control samples from healthy donors and cancer patients. Looked up from germline, CDR1 is LGHNA and CDR2 is YNFKEQ. The V segment lost 4 bases and the J segment 6 bases; nucleotides outside the gene matches: 5. This CDR3 has 15 amino acids. Repertoires were generated with immunoSEQ multiplex PCR, while TCRdb's copy carries only in-frame clones and drops some. The table has 150,000 or so clones, under 95% seen once. The rearrangement links TRBV4-2 to TRBJ2-1, with 11 positions matching TRBD2. Sample: blood. The origin of this receptor is a man aged 18 to 35 in good health. The CDR3 sequence: CASSPALAGVNEQFF. The CDR3 DNA sequence: TGTGCCAGCAGCCCCGCACTAGCGGGAGTCAATGAGCAGTTCTTC.